What follows describes a single TCR beta chain. This sample was taken from a study of blood T cell repertoires in COVID-19. Across the study: Both acute and convalescent COVID-19 samples were obtained from the United States, Italy and Spain. PBMCs, B-cell-depleted T cells, or T cells were the source of the cDNA or gDNA that made up the material.

A Seattle source enrolled patients during active infection and followed them longitudinally. In the authors' methods: Nucleated cell counts were estimated from reference gene primer amplification. Profiling relied on immunoSEQ multiplex PCR, and the TCRdb table lists in-frame clones only, not all of them. Clone size and the V and J calls come from that table; the DNA yielded D and trimming. There are about 300,000 clones in the sample; 90% occur only once, and roughly 7% lies in the top ten. The sequenced sample consisted of peripheral blood. The source is a woman between 25 and 40 years old with COVID-19, enrolled during active disease.

CDR3 bases: TGCGCCAGCAGGGGCTCGGGGTCCGATCAGCCCCAGCATTTT. Translating gives CASRGSGSDQPQHF. This chain joins TRBV10-1 and TRBJ1-5; no clear D gene. CDR1 and CDR2 (germline): WNHNN, SYGVQD (reference sequence). The CDR3 has 14 residues. Trimming removed 6 bases from V and 5 bases from J, with 14 bases in between.